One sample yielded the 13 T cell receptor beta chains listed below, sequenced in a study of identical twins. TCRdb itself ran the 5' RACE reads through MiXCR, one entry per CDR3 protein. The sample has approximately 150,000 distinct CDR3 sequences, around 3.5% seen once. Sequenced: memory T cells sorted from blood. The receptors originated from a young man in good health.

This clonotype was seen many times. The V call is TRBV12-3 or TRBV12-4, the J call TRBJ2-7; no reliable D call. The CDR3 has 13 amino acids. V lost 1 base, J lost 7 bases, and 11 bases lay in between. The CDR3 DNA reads TGTGCCAGCAGTTTAGACAAGCAGTTTGAGCAGTACTTC. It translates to CASSLDKQFEQYF.

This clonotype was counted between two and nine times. CDR3 in DNA: TGTGCCAGCAGCCCGTTAGCGGGAGCCTTCTCCTACGAGCAGTACTTC. Protein: CASSPLAGAFSYEQYF. The chain combines TRBV3-1 with TRBJ2-7, with TRBD2 identical over 9 bases. CDR3 length equals 16 residues. From germline, CDR1 is LGHDT and CDR2 YNNKEL (reference sequence). V shed 4 bases and J 0 bases; nucleotides not matched to a gene: 7.

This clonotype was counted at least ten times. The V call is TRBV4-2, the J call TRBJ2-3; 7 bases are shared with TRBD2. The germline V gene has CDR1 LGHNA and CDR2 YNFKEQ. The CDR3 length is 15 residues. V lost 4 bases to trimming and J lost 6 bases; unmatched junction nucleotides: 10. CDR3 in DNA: TGTGCCAGCAGCCCCCAGCGGGGAGCGGGGGATACGCAGTATTTT. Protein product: CASSPQRGAGDTQYF.

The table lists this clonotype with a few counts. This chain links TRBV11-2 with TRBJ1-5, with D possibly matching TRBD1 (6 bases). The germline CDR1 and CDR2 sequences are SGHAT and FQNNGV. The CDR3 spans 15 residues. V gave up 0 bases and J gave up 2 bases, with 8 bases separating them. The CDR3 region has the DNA TGTGCCAGCAGCTTAGATGCAGGGGGCAATCAGCCCCAGCATTTT. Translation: CASSLDAGGNQPQHF. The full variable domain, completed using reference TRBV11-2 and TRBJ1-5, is EAGVAQSPRYKIIEKRQSVAFWCNPISGHATLYWYQQILGQGPKLLIQFQNNGVVDDSQLPKDRFSAERLKGVDSTLKIQPAKLEDSAVYLCASSLDAGGNQPQHFGDGTRLSIL.

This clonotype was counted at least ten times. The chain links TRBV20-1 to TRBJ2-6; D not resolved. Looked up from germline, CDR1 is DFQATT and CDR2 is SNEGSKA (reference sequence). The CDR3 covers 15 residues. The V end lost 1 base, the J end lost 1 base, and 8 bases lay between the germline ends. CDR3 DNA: TGCAGTGCTAGAGGTGGAAGTTCTGGGGCCAACGTCCTGACTTTC. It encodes CSARGGSSGANVLTF.

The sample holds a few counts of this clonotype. The DNA of the CDR3 is TGTGCCAGCAGCCCAAAGGGTATGGGGAATCAGCCCCAGCATTTT. This codes for CASSPKGMGNQPQHF. The chain links TRBV6-1 to TRBJ1-5; D unclear. V lost 6 bases and J 4 bases, leaving 16 bases between the germline ends. Germline lookup yields CDR1 MNHNS and CDR2 SASEGT. The CDR3 contains 15 residues.

DNA for the CDR3: TGTGCCAGCTCACCACCGTCCAGGAGTGAAGCTTTCTTT. Its protein product is CASSPPSRSEAFF. V and J are TRBV18 and TRBJ1-1; D uncertain. V lost 0 bases to trimming and J lost 7 bases, with 9 bases between them. Germline-derived CDR1 and CDR2 are KGHSH and LQKENI. CDR3 length equals 13 residues.

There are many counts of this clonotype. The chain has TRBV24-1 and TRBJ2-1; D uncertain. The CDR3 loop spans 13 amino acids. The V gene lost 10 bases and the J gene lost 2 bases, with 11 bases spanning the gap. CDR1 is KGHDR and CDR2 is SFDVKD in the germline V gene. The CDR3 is CATCDSTYNEQFF. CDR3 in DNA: TGTGCCACGTGTGACTCGACCTACAATGAGCAGTTCTTC.

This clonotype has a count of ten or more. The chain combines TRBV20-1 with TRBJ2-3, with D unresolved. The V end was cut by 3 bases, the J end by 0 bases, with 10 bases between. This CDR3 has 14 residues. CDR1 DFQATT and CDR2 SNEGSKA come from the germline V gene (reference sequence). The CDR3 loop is CSASGPLSTDTQYF. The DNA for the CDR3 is TGCAGTGCTAGTGGCCCTTTGAGCACAGATACGCAGTATTTT.

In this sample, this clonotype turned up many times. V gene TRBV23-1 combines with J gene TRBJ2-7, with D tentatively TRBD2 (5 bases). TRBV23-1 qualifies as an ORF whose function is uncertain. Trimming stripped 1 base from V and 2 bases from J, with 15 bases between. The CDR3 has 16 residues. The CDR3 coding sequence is TGCGCCAGCAGTCAATTCGTCCGGGGTCCCACCTACGAGCAGTACTTC. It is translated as CASSQFVRGPTYEQYF.

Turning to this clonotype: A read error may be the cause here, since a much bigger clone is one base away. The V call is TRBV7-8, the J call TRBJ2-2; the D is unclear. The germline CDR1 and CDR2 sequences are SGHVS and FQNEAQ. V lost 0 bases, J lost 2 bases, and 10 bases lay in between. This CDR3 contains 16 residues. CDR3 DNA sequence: TGTGCCAGCAGCTTAGCTAGACCCACAAACACCGGGGAGCTGTTTTTT. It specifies CASSLARPTNTGELFF.

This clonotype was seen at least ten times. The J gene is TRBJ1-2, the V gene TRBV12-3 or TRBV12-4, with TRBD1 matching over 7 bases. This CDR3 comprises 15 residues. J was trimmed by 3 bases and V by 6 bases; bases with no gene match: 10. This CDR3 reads CASSSDRPSYYGYTF. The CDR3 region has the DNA TGTGCCAGCAGCTCGGACAGGCCCTCTTACTATGGCTACACCTTC.

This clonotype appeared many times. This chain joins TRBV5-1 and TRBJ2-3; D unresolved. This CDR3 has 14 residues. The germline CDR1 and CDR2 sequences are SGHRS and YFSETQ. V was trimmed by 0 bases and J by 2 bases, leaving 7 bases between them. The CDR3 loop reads CASSLVAYTDTQYF. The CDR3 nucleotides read TGCGCCAGCAGCTTGGTTGCATACACAGATACGCAGTATTTT.